This T cell receptor (beta chain) is drawn from a study of cytomegalovirus exposure and HLA in healthy donors. Study results and limitations: Using a false discovery rate of 0.05, a later analysis showed that some 16,000 TCR beta sequences were associated with HLA alleles. In a later analysis, donors in an Asian-associated ancestry cluster reportedly had fewer N-insertions in productive TCRs than the cohort mean. The study recorded 164 TCR beta chains that were cytomegalovirus-associated.

At collection, donors were nominally healthy, but unrecorded immune exposures were probable. PCR primers comprised 60 Vbeta and 13 Jbeta primers. Only in-frame clones appear in the TCRdb table, and some are missing; sequencing was by immunoSEQ multiplex PCR. The sample shows 100,000 to 150,000 clones, about 68% of them seen only once. Germline CDR1 and CDR2: SGHNT and YYREEE (reference sequence). V lost 3 bases to trimming and J lost 1 base, with 10 bases between them. The CDR3 contains 14 residues. In regard to this clone: Antigen unknown.

This clonotype was obtained from a woman aged 45-65 years in good health and CMV-seropositive. Input material: PBMCs. The chain recombines TRBV5-4 with TRBJ2-5; tentative D call: TRBD2 (7 bases). In DNA form, the CDR3 reads TGTGCCAGCAGCTCCGGGGGGCCCCAAGAGACCCAGTACTTC. As protein: CASSSGGPQETQYF.